What follows are 22 T cell receptor beta chains derived from one specimen sequenced in a study of T cell repertoires in aging, cancer and after chemotherapy. The template was genomic DNA from peripheral blood, not RNA. A mixed TRB-A/B primer pool amplified rearranged TRB by multiplex touch-down PCR. TCRdb processed the multiplex PCR reads anew with MiXCR; each CDR3 protein has one entry. The sample holds over 9,500 distinct CDR3 sequences, 30% to 40% seen once. The sequenced sample was blood. All receptors derive from a human donor in good health.

As regards this clonotype: This clone may be a read error of a much larger clone one base away. This chain joins TRBV11-3 and TRBJ2-5; 9 bases line up with TRBD2. CDR3 size: 16 residues. J gave up 4 bases and V 5 bases, and 11 bases lay outside the gene matches. From germline, CDR1 is SGHNT and CDR2 YENEEA. The CDR3 loop reads CASSPHGLAWGETQYF. The CDR3 DNA reads as TGTGCCAGCAGCCCCCACGGACTAGCGTGGGGAGAGACCCAGTACTTC. Variable domain in full (rest from reference TRBV11-3 and TRBJ2-5): EAGVVQSPRYKIIEKKQPVAFWCNPISGHNTLYWYLQNLGQGPELLIRYENEEAVDDSQLPKDRFSAERLKGVDSTLKIQPAELGDSAVYLCASSPHGLAWGETQYFGPGTRLLVL.

V is TRBV5-4 and J is TRBJ2-1, with TRBD2 matching over 12 bases. Germline V CDR1 and CDR2: SGHNT, YYREEE (reference sequence). The CDR3 is 15 residues long. V lost 4 bases and J lost 4; bases outside the gene matches: 3. CDR3 nucleotide sequence: TGTGCCAGCAGCCAGACTAGCGGGAGTTACAATGAGCAGTTCTTC. Encoded protein: CASSQTSGSYNEQFF.

This clonotype was observed a handful of times. The V gene is TRBV29-1, the J gene TRBJ2-7; 10 bases are shared with TRBD2. Germline loops: CDR1 SQVTM, CDR2 ANQGSEA. V lost 4 bases and J lost 3; bases outside the gene matches: 9. This CDR3 contains 15 residues. CDR3 nucleotides: TGCAGCGTTGTCACCGGGACTAGCGAGAGCTACGAGCAGTACTTC. Protein product: CSVVTGTSESYEQYF.

The gene calls are TRBV11-3 and TRBJ2-1; 9 bases line up with TRBD1. The CDR3 covers 14 residues. J gave up 4 bases and V 8 bases, and 6 bases lay outside the gene matches. Per germline, CDR1 SGHNT and CDR2 YENEEA. The CDR3 loop is CASGTGGAYNEQFF. The DNA for the CDR3 is TGTGCCAGCGGAACAGGGGGCGCTTACAATGAGCAGTTCTTC.

V gene TRBV19 combines with J gene TRBJ2-7; 13 bases match TRBD2. The ends lost 6 bases at V and 1 base at J; junction bases unmatched: 3. Germline CDR1 reads LNHDA; CDR2 reads SQIVND (reference sequence). The CDR3 totals 15 residues. The CDR3 DNA follows: TGTGCCAGTAGCAAGACTAGCGGGGGGTCCTACGAGCAGTACTTC. As protein: CASSKTSGGSYEQYF.

This clonotype appeared once. J is TRBJ2-7 and V is TRBV20-1, with 9 bases aligning to TRBD1. Germline loops: CDR1 DFQATT, CDR2 SNEGSKA (reference sequence). The CDR3 length is 15 residues. The V segment lost 3 bases and the J segment 0 bases; nucleotides outside the gene matches: 6. Written as DNA, the CDR3 is TGCAGTGCTAGGGGGTGGGGACAGGGCTCCTACGAGCAGTACTTC. Its protein is CSARGWGQGSYEQYF.

V is TRBV20-1 and J is TRBJ2-2, with 10 bases fitting TRBD2. V lost 3 bases and J lost 6; bases outside the gene matches: 4. Germline CDR1 reads DFQATT; CDR2 reads SNEGSKA (reference sequence). The CDR3 runs to 14 residues. The CDR3 DNA is TGCAGTGCTAGCAGCGGGAGGGCCTCCGGGGAGCTGTTTTTT. Residues: CSASSGRASGELFF.

V usage is TRBV12-3 or TRBV12-4 and J usage is TRBJ1-2; 10 bases match TRBD1. The trim removed 3 bases at V and 0 bases at J, leaving 10 bases unmatched. The CDR3 has 18 amino acids. CDR3 bases: TGTGCCAGCAGTTTTGGGACCGGGACAGGGGCTTCTAACTATGGCTACACCTTC. This encodes CASSFGTGTGASNYGYTF.

This clonotype has only a few counts. V and J are TRBV20-1 and TRBJ1-4; 8 bases align to TRBD1. The CDR3 totals 14 residues. Germline V gene lookup returns CDR1 DFQATT and CDR2 SNEGSKA (reference sequence). Unmatched junction bases numbered 9, after V lost 6 bases and J lost 6 bases. CDR3 sequence: CSAETGDSDEKLFF. The CDR3 nucleotides are TGCAGTGCCGAGACAGGGGATAGTGATGAAAAACTGTTTTTT.

V and J are TRBV18 and TRBJ1-6; D ambiguous. Trimming cost V 6 bases and J 6 bases, with 21 bases left between them. The CDR3 runs to 17 residues. Germline V gene data show CDR1 as KGHSH and CDR2 as LQKENI. The DNA for the CDR3 is TGTGCCAGCTCGCCTCCAAACACCGGGTTACTTAATTCACCCCTCCACTTT. Translating it yields CASSPPNTGLLNSPLHF.

The CDR3 sequence: CASSGWTAQPQHF. As DNA, the CDR3 is TGTGCCAGTAGTGGATGGACAGCCCAGCCCCAGCATTTT. The J gene is TRBJ1-5, the V gene TRBV19, with D possibly matching TRBD1 (6 bases). Germline CDR1 reads LNHDA; CDR2 reads SQIVND (reference sequence). The CDR3 has 13 amino acids. V was trimmed by 5 bases and J by 7 bases, leaving 12 bases between them.

This chain links TRBV6-6 with TRBJ1-2; D is ambiguous. CDR3 length: 13 amino acids. CDR1 and CDR2 (germline): MNHNY, SVGAGI (reference sequence). V lost 0 bases and J 5 bases, leaving 7 bases between the germline ends. The CDR3 DNA follows: TGTGCCAGCAGTTACTCTACAAAGTATGGCTACACCTTC. This gives the protein CASSYSTKYGYTF.

This clonotype has more than one count but fewer than ten. CDR3 nucleotide sequence: TGTGCCAGCAGCTTTGGGACTAGCGGGAGGGGGGCCTACGAGCAGTACTTC. Protein sequence: CASSFGTSGRGAYEQYF. The V call is TRBV7-2, the J call TRBJ2-7; 16 nucleotides agree with TRBD2. This CDR3 spans 17 amino acids. Per germline, CDR1 SGHTA and CDR2 FQGNSA. V trimming: 3 bases; J trimming: 2 bases; junction bases outside the gene matches: 4.

By proportion, this clonotype is medium-sized (0.01 to 0.1%). The V and J genes are TRBV29-1 and TRBJ1-2; D is possibly TRBD1 (5 bases). Germline V gene sequence: CDR1 SQVTM, CDR2 ANQGSEA. The CDR3 spans 13 residues. Trimming took off 5 bases at V and 3 bases at J, with 13 bases between the two ends. The DNA of the CDR3 is TGCAGCGTTTCCCAAGGAGGGGACTATGGCTACACCTTC. As protein: CSVSQGGDYGYTF.

The chain has TRBV5-1 and TRBJ1-2; the match to TRBD1 covers 7 bases. The CDR3 runs 18 residues. V shed 4 bases, J shed 1 base, and the junction held 16 bases outside the gene matches. Germline lookup yields CDR1 SGHRS and CDR2 YFSETQ. The CDR3 sequence is CASSPTLTRDSRNYGYTF. In DNA, the CDR3 is TGCGCCAGCAGCCCGACCTTGACCCGGGACAGCCGTAACTATGGCTACACCTTC.

The rearrangement uses TRBV7-9 and TRBJ2-3, with 8 nucleotides matching TRBD2. Unmatched junction bases numbered 18, after V lost 4 bases and J lost 6 bases. This CDR3 contains 18 residues. Germline assignment: CDR1 SEHNR and CDR2 FQNEAQ (reference sequence). The CDR3 here is CASSWYTPKGLVADTQYF. The DNA of the CDR3 is TGTGCCAGCAGCTGGTACACCCCGAAGGGACTAGTCGCCGATACGCAGTATTTT.

By proportion, this clonotype is medium-sized. The J gene is TRBJ1-6, the V gene TRBV12-3 or TRBV12-4; D not certain. The V end was cut by 6 bases, the J end by 11 bases, with 14 bases between. This CDR3 region has 13 residues. Here the CDR3 DNA reads TGTGCCAGCAGCCTCCGAGCGGCTACACCCCTCCACTTT. This encodes CASSLRAATPLHF.

This clonotype has only a few counts. The V gene is TRBV6-1, the J gene TRBJ2-3, with D perhaps matching TRBD1 or TRBD2 (5 bases each). CDR3 length: 12 residues. With 1 base removed from V and 6 bases from J, the gap between germline ends came to 5 bases. Germline V lookup: CDR1 MNHNS, CDR2 SASEGT. CDR3 sequence: CASSEGGDTQYF. Written as DNA, the CDR3 is TGTGCCAGCAGTGAAGGGGGGGATACGCAGTATTTT.

This CDR3 reads CASSLAPSDEQFF. CDR3 DNA: TGTGCCAGCAGTTTAGCCCCGAGCGATGAGCAGTTCTTC. This chain connects TRBV12-3 or TRBV12-4 to TRBJ2-1; D not resolved. V lost 0 bases and J 8 bases, leaving 8 bases between the germline ends. This CDR3 region has 13 residues.

The chain carries TRBV5-5 and TRBJ2-1; D perhaps matches TRBD1 (5 bases). The CDR3 length is 13 residues. Germline assignment: CDR1 SGHKS and CDR2 YYEKEE (reference sequence). Trimming shortened V by 4 bases and J by 6 bases, and 11 bases separated the two germline ends. The CDR3 is CASSGRRGNEQFF. CDR3 DNA sequence: TGTGCCAGCAGCGGTCGAAGGGGCAATGAGCAGTTCTTC.

The chain joins TRBV20-1 to TRBJ2-3, with D perhaps given as TRBD1 or TRBD2 (6 bases each). V was trimmed by 7 bases and J by 5 bases, leaving 19 bases between them. Germline assignment: CDR1 DFQATT and CDR2 SNEGSKA (reference sequence). The length of the CDR3 is 14 residues. CDR3 loop: CSGRVAGGGDTQYF. In DNA, the CDR3 is TGCAGTGGTCGGGTAGCAGGAGGGGGAGATACGCAGTATTTT.

The CDR3 protein is CASSLDPASFSPLHF. As DNA, the CDR3 is TGTGCCAGCAGCTTAGATCCAGCTTCATTTTCACCCCTCCACTTT. The chain is built from TRBV11-3 and TRBJ1-6; no definite D call. The CDR3 totals 15 residues. The V and J ends lost 0 bases and 9 bases respectively, with 12 bases between them. Germline CDR1 and CDR2: SGHNT and YENEEA.